The clone carrying this T cell receptor (beta chain) was counted only a few times. The antigen remains unidentified. It was with a sample-barcoded 5' primer and a J-beta primer mix that a second PCR of about 7 to 12 cycles was run. A template-switch adaptor containing 12 random nucleotides labeled each cDNA molecule. Each single sample gave us at least 2.5 million CDR3-containing paired-end reads. TCRdb re-analysed the 5' RACE reads in MiXCR, keeping a single row per CDR3 protein. The sample carries about 1,400,000 distinct CDR3 sequences, roughly 59% recorded once. These data originate in a study of blood T cells in healthy people across ages. General observations from the study: The long-lived group displayed more naive CD4+ cells, plus higher diversity, than the aged donors did. Any conclusive comparison of naive versus antigen-experienced cells was prevented by using unsorted PBMCs.

The TCR was taken from a man aged 18-30 years in good health. Sample: blood.

The CDR3 spells CASSWTTGELFF. In DNA form, the CDR3 reads TGTGCCAGCAGCTGGACTACCGGGGAGCTGTTTTTT. V and J are TRBV5-6 and TRBJ2-2; weak D call: TRBD2 (5 bases). Germline-derived CDR1 and CDR2 are SGHDT and YYEEEE. This CDR3 is 12 amino acids long. Between the trimmed V and J ends, which lost 3 bases and 5 bases, there was a span of 5 bases.